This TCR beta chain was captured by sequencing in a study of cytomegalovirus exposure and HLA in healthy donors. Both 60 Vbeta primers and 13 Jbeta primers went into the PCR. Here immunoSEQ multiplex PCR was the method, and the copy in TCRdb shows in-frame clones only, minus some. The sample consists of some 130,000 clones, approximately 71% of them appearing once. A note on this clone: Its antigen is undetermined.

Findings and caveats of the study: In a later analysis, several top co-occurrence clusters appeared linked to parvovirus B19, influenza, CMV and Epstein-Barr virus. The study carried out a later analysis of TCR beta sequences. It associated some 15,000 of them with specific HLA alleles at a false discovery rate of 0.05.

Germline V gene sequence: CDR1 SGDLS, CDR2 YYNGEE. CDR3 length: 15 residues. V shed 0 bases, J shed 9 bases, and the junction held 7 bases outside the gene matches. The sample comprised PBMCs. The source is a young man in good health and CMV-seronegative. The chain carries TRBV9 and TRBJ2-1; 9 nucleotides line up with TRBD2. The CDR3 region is CASSVDLREGTEQFF. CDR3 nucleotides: TGTGCCAGCAGCGTAGATTTGCGGGAGGGCACTGAGCAGTTCTTC.